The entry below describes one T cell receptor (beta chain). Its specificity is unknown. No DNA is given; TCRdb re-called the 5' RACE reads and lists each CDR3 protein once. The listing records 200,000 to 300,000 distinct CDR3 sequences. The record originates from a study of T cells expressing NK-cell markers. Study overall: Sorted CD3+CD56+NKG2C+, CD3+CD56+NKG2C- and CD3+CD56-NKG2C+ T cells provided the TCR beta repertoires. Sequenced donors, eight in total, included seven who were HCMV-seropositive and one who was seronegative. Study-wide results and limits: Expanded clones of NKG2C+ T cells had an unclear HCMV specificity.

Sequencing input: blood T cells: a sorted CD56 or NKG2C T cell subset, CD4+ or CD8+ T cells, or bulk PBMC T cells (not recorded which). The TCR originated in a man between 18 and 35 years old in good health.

The CDR3 sequence is CASSLSITAGEQFF. This chain joins TRBV7-9 and TRBJ2-1; TCRdb designates TRBD2, a call that cannot be tested without DNA. CDR1 and CDR2 (germline): SEHNR, FQNEAQ (reference sequence). This CDR3 region has 14 residues.